Listed below are T cell receptor beta chains from one sample, sequenced in a study of blood T cells in healthy people across ages. TCRdb recomputed calls from the 5' RACE reads with MiXCR, one row per CDR3 protein. There are 1.5 million to 2 million distinct CDR3 sequences in the sample; roughly 32% occur only once, and roughly 12% lies in the top ten. Sequenced: blood. The receptor set was obtained from a woman aged 25 to 39 in good health. Both conserved end residues are trimmed from each CDR3. A D gene is named only where the DNA matches it firmly. Where a row states a size, it is once, few, many or the class of an expanded clone; other rows omit it.

>NA|TRBV12-2|few
ASRKKVGAYNEQF
>NA|TRBV11-2|NA
ASRNGGGGGTAGAF
>TRBD2|TRBV28|NA
ATQPGRVGTGELF
>TRBD1|TRBV20-1|NA
SAGQGNYEQY
>NA|TRBV19|few
ASSIGAGSYNEQF
>NA|TRBV6-4|once
ASSDSPGTDTQY
>TRBD2|TRBV6-1|NA
ASSAWLAGETDTQY
>TRBD2|TRBV11-2|few
ASSSMTSGEKDTQY
>NA|TRBV28|NA
ASSSGQAYAYEQY
>NA|TRBV29-1|NA
SGGRQGYGYT
>NA|TRBV29-1|once
NAQRNTEAF
>TRBD1|TRBV18|NA
ASSGQGLNEAF
>TRBD1|TRBV5-1|NA
ASSSGQESSYNEQF
>TRBD2|TRBV6-1|few
ASSDGTSGRTDTQY
>TRBD1|TRBV20-1|NA
SARDDRENSPLH
>TRBD2|TRBV7-2|NA
ASSLALLAGTFTDTQY
>TRBD2|TRBV6-1|NA
ASTVGSGRVDEQY
>NA|TRBV12-3/TRBV12-4|NA
ASSLLPGTANEKLF
>TRBD1|TRBV4-1|many
ASSSPKGAIGANVLT
>NA|TRBV7-6|few
ASSLSGDRSYEQY
>TRBD1|TRBV28|NA
ASSLWTGVQY
>TRBD2|TRBV7-8|few
ASTRRGALVDEQF
>TRBD2|TRBV24-1|NA
ATSDLLTSGRYAKNIQY
>TRBD1|TRBV27|NA
ASSPGQGSYDYT
>NA|TRBV20-1|many
SAARVASSYEQY
>TRBD1|TRBV27|NA
ASRDRNEKLF
>NA|TRBV28|NA
ASTPRPGPGEQY
>NA|TRBV29-1|NA
SGLGGRADTQY
>NA|TRBV2|NA
AGGQGSGYT
>TRBD1|TRBV4-1|NA
ASSQYITGAGNEKLF
>TRBD2|TRBV20-1|NA
SATKSGRQETQY
>NA|TRBV18|once
ASSLTVAAEQY
>TRBD2|TRBV12-3/TRBV12-4|NA
ASSQRVLAGDTGELF
>NA|TRBV9|many
ASSVDGQPQH
>NA|TRBV20-1|NA
STEQGFRFSGYT
>NA|TRBV6-4|NA
ASPGADDYYNEQY
>NA|TRBV5-1|few
ASSLEGQLNEKLF
>NA|TRBV4-1|NA
ASSPAVGSNQPQH
>NA|TRBV6-1|NA
ASSGRTSTLEQY
>NA|TRBV12-3/TRBV12-4|NA
ASSFSFGGYT
>NA|TRBV24-1|NA
ATIRARQETQY
>TRBD2|TRBV7-6|NA
ASSSRTSGGLDTQY